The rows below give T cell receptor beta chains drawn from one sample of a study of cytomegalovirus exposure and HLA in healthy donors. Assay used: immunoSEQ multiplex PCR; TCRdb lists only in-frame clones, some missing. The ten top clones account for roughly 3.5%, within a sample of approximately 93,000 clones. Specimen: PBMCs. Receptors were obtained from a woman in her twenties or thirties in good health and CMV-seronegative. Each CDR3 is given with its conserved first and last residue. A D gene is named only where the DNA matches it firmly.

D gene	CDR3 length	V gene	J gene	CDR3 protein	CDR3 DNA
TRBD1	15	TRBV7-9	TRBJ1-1	CASSLMGTGNTEAFF	TGTGCCAGCAGCTTAATGGGGACAGGGAACACTGAAGCTTTCTTT
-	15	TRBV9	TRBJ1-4	CASSVEGWTNEKLFF	TGTGCCAGCAGCGTAGAGGGGTGGACTAATGAAAAACTGTTTTTT
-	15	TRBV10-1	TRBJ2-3	CASSETGNNADTQYF	TGCGCCAGCAGTGAAACAGGGAATAACGCAGATACGCAGTATTTT
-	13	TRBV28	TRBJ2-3	CASSQGGTDTQYF	TGTGCCAGCAGCCAAGGGGGCACAGATACGCAGTATTTT
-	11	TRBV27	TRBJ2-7	CASSSGAEQYF	TGTGCCAGCAGTTCAGGGGCCGAGCAGTACTTC
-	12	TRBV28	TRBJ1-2	CASSPPGQGYTF	TGTGCCAGCAGCCCCCCAGGGCAGGGCTACACCTTC
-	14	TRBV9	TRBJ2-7	CASSEGVPSYEQYF	TGTGCCAGCAGCGAAGGGGTCCCCTCCTACGAGCAGTACTTC
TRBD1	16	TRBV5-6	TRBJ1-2	CASSPAEDRAYYGYTF	TGTGCCAGCAGCCCGGCCGAGGACAGGGCTTACTATGGCTACACCTTC
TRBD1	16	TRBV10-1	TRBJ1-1	CASSERGTGLGTEAFF	TGCGCCAGCAGTGAGAGGGGGACAGGGTTGGGCACTGAAGCTTTCTTT
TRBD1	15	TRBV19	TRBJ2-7	CASSMLGQGIYEQYF	TGTGCCAGTAGTATGCTGGGACAGGGCATTTACGAGCAGTACTTC
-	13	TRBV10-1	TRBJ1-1	CASSEDPPGGAFF	TGCGCCAGCAGTGAGGATCCCCCCGGAGGAGCTTTCTTT
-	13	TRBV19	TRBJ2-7	CASKLPGLGEQYF	TGTGCCAGTAAATTACCGGGGTTGGGCGAGCAGTACTTC
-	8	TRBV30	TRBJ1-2	CAAGGYTF	TGTGCTGCGGGTGGCTACACCTTC
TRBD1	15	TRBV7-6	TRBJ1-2	CASSPRARGNYGYTF	TGTGCCAGCAGCCCCCGGGCCAGGGGGAACTATGGCTACACCTTC
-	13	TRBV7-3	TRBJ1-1	CASSLNRNTEAFF	TGTGCCAGCAGCTTAAATCGGAACACTGAAGCTTTCTTT
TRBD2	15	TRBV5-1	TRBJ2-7	CASSGTSGSSYEQYF	TGCGCCAGCAGCGGAACTAGCGGGTCTTCCTACGAGCAGTACTTC
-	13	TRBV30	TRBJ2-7	CAWSTVTTYEQYF	TGTGCCTGGAGCACGGTCACCACCTACGAGCAGTACTTC
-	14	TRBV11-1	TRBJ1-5	CASSPLRVEQPQHF	TGTGCCAGCAGCCCCCTCAGGGTAGAACAGCCCCAGCATTTT
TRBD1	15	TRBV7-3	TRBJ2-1	CASSLGQGSYNEQFF	TGTGCCAGCAGCTTAGGACAGGGGTCCTACAATGAGCAGTTCTTC
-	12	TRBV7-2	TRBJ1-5	CASSGEFQPQHF	TGTGCCAGCAGCGGGGAGTTTCAGCCCCAGCATTTT
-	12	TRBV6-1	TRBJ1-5	CASSERHQPQHF	TGTGCCAGCAGTGAACGTCATCAGCCCCAGCATTTT
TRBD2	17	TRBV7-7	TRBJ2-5	CASSSWTSGDIQETQYF	TGTGCTAGCAGCTCGTGGACTAGCGGGGACATCCAAGAGACCCAGTACTTC
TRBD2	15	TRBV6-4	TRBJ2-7	CASSDSSGGAYEQYF	TGTGCCAGCAGTGACTCTAGCGGGGGGGCCTACGAGCAGTACTTC
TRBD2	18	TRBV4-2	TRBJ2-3	CASRRSGTSGGAIDTQYF	TGTGCCAGCAGGCGCTCCGGGACTAGCGGGGGGGCTATAGATACGCAGTATTTT
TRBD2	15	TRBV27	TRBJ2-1	CASSPLAGGHNEQFF	TGTGCCAGCTCCCCACTAGCGGGGGGCCACAATGAGCAGTTCTTC